A selection of T cell receptor beta chains follows, all from one sample in a study of T-cell memory formation after mild COVID-19. TCRdb used MiXCR to reprocess the 5' RACE reads, holding one entry per CDR3 protein. The sample gives approximately 410,000 distinct CDR3 sequences, less than 25% of which show up once; around 13% is in the top ten. Sequencing was carried out using PBMCs or a T cell subset sorted from them (not recorded which). Receptors originate from an adult woman who had mild COVID-19 (a few samples of this study predate the infection). Cell type and time point are not known. Each CDR3 is given with its conserved first and last residue. Fields, in order: CDR3 protein, V gene, clone size, J gene, D gene. A D gene is named only where the DNA matches it firmly. Size is stated for part of the rows, as once, few or many counts, or as a class when the clone is expanded.

cdr3_aa: CATSRVERSYNEQFF
v_call: TRBV15
clone_size: few
j_call: TRBJ2-1
d_call: -

cdr3_aa: CASSIETGNYGYTF
v_call: TRBV19
clone_size: -
j_call: TRBJ1-2
d_call: -

cdr3_aa: CASSSGLAGDFKYQETQYF
v_call: TRBV14
clone_size: -
j_call: TRBJ2-5
d_call: TRBD2

cdr3_aa: CASSVLDRAEATEAFF
v_call: TRBV9
clone_size: -
j_call: TRBJ1-1
d_call: TRBD1

cdr3_aa: CSARRDLEGATQYF
v_call: TRBV20-1
clone_size: many
j_call: TRBJ2-5
d_call: -

cdr3_aa: CASRSHLTGEGANVLTF
v_call: TRBV11-2
clone_size: -
j_call: TRBJ2-6
d_call: TRBD1

cdr3_aa: CASSLLGTSPSTDTQYF
v_call: TRBV14
clone_size: few
j_call: TRBJ2-3
d_call: -

cdr3_aa: CASSSAGGNYGYTF
v_call: TRBV7-2
clone_size: -
j_call: TRBJ1-2
d_call: -

cdr3_aa: CAIRLAGGPYEQYF
v_call: TRBV10-3
clone_size: few
j_call: TRBJ2-7
d_call: TRBD2

cdr3_aa: CASSKETSGREYNEQFF
v_call: TRBV21-1
clone_size: -
j_call: TRBJ2-1
d_call: -

cdr3_aa: CSESGTGHNEQFF
v_call: TRBV29-1
clone_size: -
j_call: TRBJ2-1
d_call: TRBD1

cdr3_aa: CASSLAGGGPSEQYF
v_call: TRBV7-2
clone_size: -
j_call: TRBJ2-7
d_call: TRBD2

cdr3_aa: CASRPSGGGGTDTQYF
v_call: TRBV6-6
clone_size: once
j_call: TRBJ2-3
d_call: TRBD2

cdr3_aa: CASSLPPPMNTEAFF
v_call: TRBV7-8
clone_size: -
j_call: TRBJ1-1
d_call: -

cdr3_aa: CASSLSTGFNYGYTF
v_call: TRBV5-1
clone_size: -
j_call: TRBJ1-2
d_call: -

cdr3_aa: CASSLAGTHSGANVLTF
v_call: TRBV7-9
clone_size: -
j_call: TRBJ2-6
d_call: -

cdr3_aa: CASSSIPNSYEQYF
v_call: TRBV5-1
clone_size: few
j_call: TRBJ2-7
d_call: -

cdr3_aa: CASLGGGSDEQYF
v_call: TRBV2
clone_size: -
j_call: TRBJ2-7
d_call: -

cdr3_aa: CASSPQRDEQFF
v_call: TRBV18
clone_size: -
j_call: TRBJ2-1
d_call: -

cdr3_aa: CASSITGPSYEQYF
v_call: TRBV19
clone_size: -
j_call: TRBJ2-7
d_call: -

cdr3_aa: CASSFIATGVLNSPLHF
v_call: TRBV5-1
clone_size: -
j_call: TRBJ1-6
d_call: TRBD1

cdr3_aa: CASSLTSGRAEQYF
v_call: TRBV27
clone_size: -
j_call: TRBJ2-7
d_call: TRBD2

cdr3_aa: CSARFPGEMNTEAFF
v_call: TRBV20-1
clone_size: -
j_call: TRBJ1-1
d_call: -

cdr3_aa: CASSPALYHTGELFF
v_call: TRBV7-9
clone_size: -
j_call: TRBJ2-2
d_call: -

cdr3_aa: CASIKDPWAGTKNTEAFF
v_call: TRBV7-8
clone_size: -
j_call: TRBJ1-1
d_call: -

cdr3_aa: CSVEGNLVGGHYEQYF
v_call: TRBV29-1
clone_size: -
j_call: TRBJ2-7
d_call: TRBD2

cdr3_aa: CASSGQGHRETQYF
v_call: TRBV5-1
clone_size: many
j_call: TRBJ2-5
d_call: -

cdr3_aa: CASSSETSGAETQYF
v_call: TRBV12-3/TRBV12-4
clone_size: -
j_call: TRBJ2-5
d_call: TRBD2

cdr3_aa: CASSSSGFVGARTGELFF
v_call: TRBV7-9
clone_size: -
j_call: TRBJ2-2
d_call: -

cdr3_aa: CASFRGLSSYNEQFF
v_call: TRBV18
clone_size: -
j_call: TRBJ2-1
d_call: -

cdr3_aa: CASSLRGGIYEQYF
v_call: TRBV12-3/TRBV12-4
clone_size: -
j_call: TRBJ2-7
d_call: -

cdr3_aa: CASSWEGYEQYF
v_call: TRBV7-9
clone_size: -
j_call: TRBJ2-7
d_call: -